The clone carrying this T cell receptor (beta chain) was detected once. The sample belongs to a study of radiotherapy plus CTLA-4 blockade in lung cancer. Measured with immunoSEQ multiplex PCR; TCRdb has only the in-frame clones, and not every one. The sample records roughly 100,000 clones, more than 70% being singletons. Per germline, CDR1 LNHNV and CDR2 YYDKDF (reference sequence). CDR3 length: 16 residues. V shed 1 base and J 7 bases; nucleotides not matched to a gene: 8. Sequencing used peripheral blood, obtained from a patient treated with radiotherapy plus ipilimumab. This TCR was sampled from a human donor with non-small cell lung cancer that progressed on radiotherapy plus ipilimumab. Some clones in this sample may be carry-over from other donors' samples. The rearrangement links TRBV15 to TRBJ2-1; TRBD1 agrees at 9 bases. DNA for the CDR3: TGTGCCACCAGCAGAGCCAACCGGGACAGGGATAATGAGCAGTTCTTC. It encodes CATSRANRDRDNEQFF.